Sequencing of this T cell receptor (beta chain) was carried out in a study of neurological immune-mediated disorders. It was by 5'RACE with 10-nucleotide random UMIs that the cDNA was made. MiXCR, applied by TCRdb to the 5' RACE reads, yields one record per CDR3 protein. The sample lists about 77,000 distinct CDR3 sequences; approximately 10% were seen once. This clonotype was picked up many times. Its target is unknown. Individuals who volunteered at a blood bank located in Maryland, USA, made up the group of healthy controls. Trimming removed 1 base at V and 2 bases at J, with 9 bases between. The CDR3 has 14 amino acids. Germline lookup yields CDR1 SGHVS and CDR2 FNYEAQ. General observations from the study: Expansion of TCR clones was greatest in HTLV-1-associated myelopathy and smallest in multiple sclerosis, where it fell below that of healthy controls.

The rearrangement uses TRBV7-6 and TRBJ2-7; tentatively, D is TRBD1 or TRBD2 (5 bases each). The receptor's source is a man aged 45-60 years in good health. The sequenced sample consisted of PBMCs. The CDR3 loop reads CASSLGPGPYEQYF. Here the CDR3 DNA reads TGTGCCAGCAGCTTAGGTCCGGGGCCCTACGAGCAGTACTTC. Together with reference TRBV7-6 and TRBJ2-7, the CDR3 gives the full variable domain: GAGVSQSPRYKVTKRGQDVALRCDPISGHVSLYWYRQALGQGPEFLTYFNYEAQQDKSGLPNDRFSAERPEGSISTLTIQRTEQRDSAMYRCASSLGPGPYEQYFGPGTRLTVT.